These 27 T cell receptor beta chains were sequenced from one sample in a study of T cell responses to AZD1222 COVID-19 vaccine. TCRdb keeps only in-frame clones here, not all; method: immunoSEQ multiplex PCR. The sample holds roughly 100,000 clones, about 92% seen once. This material consisted of peripheral blood, taken on day 0 of AZD1222 vaccination. These receptors all stem from an adult in good health.

V and J are TRBV5-1 and TRBJ2-7, with D tentatively TRBD1 (6 bases). This CDR3 has 13 residues. V lost 0 bases to trimming and J lost 4 bases, with 8 bases between them. Germline V gene lookup returns CDR1 SGHRS and CDR2 YFSETQ. The CDR3 region is CASSLGQDYEQYF. CDR3 nucleotide sequence: TGCGCCAGCAGCTTGGGACAGGATTACGAGCAGTACTTC.

This rearrangement joins TRBV2 to TRBJ1-5; tentatively, D is TRBD1 (5 bases). Per the germline V gene, CDR1 is SNHLY and CDR2 is FYNNEI. V was pared by 2 bases and J by 6 bases, with 11 bases between. CDR3 length: 14 residues. CDR3 DNA sequence: TGTGCCAGCAGTGAATTGGGAGGGGTTCAGCCCCAGCATTTT. Translating it yields CASSELGGVQPQHF.

The table lists this clone with a few counts. The chain uses TRBV2 and TRBJ2-5; D not resolved. CDR3 length: 14 residues. In germline, CDR1 is SNHLY, CDR2 FYNNEI. The V end was cut by 4 bases, the J end by 5 bases, with 14 bases between. CDR3 bases: TGTGCCAGCAGTGCCGAGGCCTTGGTGGAGACCCAGTACTTC. Translating gives CASSAEALVETQYF.

The chain combines TRBV29-1 with TRBJ2-3; 7 bases line up with TRBD2. Germline assignment: CDR1 SQVTM and CDR2 ANQGSEA. The CDR3 spans 14 residues. The J segment lost 3 bases and the V segment lost 8 bases, leaving 11 bases of the junction unmatched. The CDR3 reads CSLRASGGTDTQYF. In DNA form, the CDR3 reads TGCAGCCTTCGGGCTAGCGGAGGGACAGATACGCAGTATTTT.

The genes are TRBV7-9 and TRBJ2-1; 8 positions agree with TRBD2. Per the germline V gene, CDR1 is SEHNR and CDR2 is FQNEAQ (reference sequence). The CDR3 loop spans 15 amino acids. V shed 5 bases, J shed 6 bases, and the junction held 9 bases outside the gene matches. CDR3 protein: CASSHREGPFNEQFF. As DNA, the CDR3 is TGTGCCAGCAGCCACCGGGAGGGGCCGTTCAATGAGCAGTTCTTC.

J is TRBJ2-1 and V is TRBV24-1; no reliable D call. The CDR3 is 14 amino acids. CDR1 KGHDR and CDR2 SFDVKD come from the germline V gene. Trimming left V 4 bases short and J 0 bases short, with 6 bases between. CDR3 loop: CATSEGYSYNEQFF. The CDR3 DNA is TGTGCCACCAGTGAGGGGTACTCCTACAATGAGCAGTTCTTC.

The chain joins TRBV3-1 (or the pseudogene TRBV3-2) to TRBJ2-3; D is undetermined. V shed 4 bases and J shed 0 bases, with 11 bases lying between them. CDR3 length: 15 amino acids. Germline CDR1 and CDR2: LGHDT and YNNKEL (reference sequence). The CDR3 nucleotides read TGTGCCAGCAGCCCCGGGCCGGTGAGCACAGATACGCAGTATTTT. Its protein product is CASSPGPVSTDTQYF.

The rearrangement links TRBV5-4 to TRBJ2-3; D may be TRBD1 or TRBD2 (5 bases each). The V end lost 10 bases, the J end lost 6 bases, and 15 bases lay between the germline ends. Looked up from germline, CDR1 is SGHNT and CDR2 is YYREEE (reference sequence). This CDR3 is built from 12 residues. Written as DNA, the CDR3 is TGTGCCGCCGGGGAATGGGGGGATACGCAGTATTTT. This sequence encodes CAAGEWGDTQYF.

The chain is built from TRBV27 and TRBJ1-5, with 9 bases aligning to TRBD1. The CDR3 sequence is 15 residues long. Looked up from germline, CDR1 is MNHEY and CDR2 is SMNVEV (reference sequence). Losses at the gene ends were 6 bases for V and 6 bases for J; bases not matched to a gene: 9. The CDR3, as DNA: TGTGCCAGCAGGAGGGAGACAGGGGGTAGTCAGCCCCAGCATTTT. Protein sequence: CASRRETGGSQPQHF.

In its sample, this clone was seen a few times. The chain uses TRBV10-3 and TRBJ2-3; 14 bases agree with TRBD2. V trimming: 6 bases; J trimming: 1 base; junction bases outside the gene matches: 12. The CDR3 runs 19 residues. Germline V gene lookup returns CDR1 ENHRY and CDR2 SYGVKD. DNA of the CDR3: TGTGCCATCAGCGGGACTAGCGGGGGCCGTACCACTGGCACAGATACGCAGTATTTT. This encodes CAISGTSGGRTTGTDTQYF.

The chain links TRBV19 to TRBJ1-3; 7 positions agree with TRBD1. Germline V gene data show CDR1 as LNHDA and CDR2 as SQIVND (reference sequence). V shed 9 bases, J shed 3 bases, and the junction held 5 bases outside the gene matches. CDR3 length equals 13 residues. The CDR3 region has the DNA TGTGCCAGCCGAAGGGACAGTGGAAACACCATATATTTT. Its protein product is CASRRDSGNTIYF.

CDR3 region: CASSPGQTSGNTIYF. For the CDR3, the DNA is TGCGCCAGCAGCCCGGGACAGACCTCTGGAAACACCATATATTTT. This chain uses TRBV5-1 with TRBJ1-3; 7 bases agree with TRBD1. The CDR3 extends over 15 amino acids. The junction had 4 bases not matched to a gene; V was cut back by 4 bases and J by 0 bases. From germline, CDR1 is SGHRS and CDR2 YFSETQ.

The chain employs TRBV5-4 and TRBJ1-2; 10 nucleotides line up with TRBD1. This CDR3 comprises 15 residues. Germline CDR1 SGHNT, CDR2 YYREEE (reference sequence). With 0 bases clipped from V and 6 bases from J, the junction kept 5 bases outside the gene matches. CDR3 loop: CASSLEGQGRDGYTF. CDR3 sequence (DNA): TGTGCCAGCAGCTTGGAGGGACAGGGGAGGGATGGCTACACCTTC.

The J gene is TRBJ2-2, the V gene TRBV6-2 or TRBV6-3, with 7 bases that match TRBD1. Trimming removed 2 bases from V and 5 bases from J; junction bases left unmatched: 8. The CDR3 extends over 16 amino acids. CDR1 MNHEY and CDR2 SVGEGT come from the germline V gene. The CDR3 region is CASSYPGRGFTGELFF. Written as DNA, the CDR3 is TGTGCCAGCAGTTACCCCGGCAGGGGGTTTACCGGGGAGCTGTTTTTT.

The rearrangement links TRBV11-2 to TRBJ2-2, with TRBD2 identical over 13 bases. Germline CDR1 and CDR2: SGHAT and FQNNGV. V lost 4 bases to trimming and J lost 2 bases; unmatched junction nucleotides: 10. The CDR3 length is 19 residues. CDR3 sequence reads: CASSSISGLAGPNTGELFF. The CDR3, as DNA: TGTGCCAGCAGCTCAATCTCGGGACTAGCGGGGCCAAACACCGGGGAGCTGTTTTTT.

The chain has TRBV27 and TRBJ2-1; 8 nucleotides align to TRBD2. This CDR3 region has 15 residues. J was trimmed by 4 bases and V by 5 bases; bases with no gene match: 7. Germline V lookup: CDR1 MNHEY, CDR2 SMNVEV (reference sequence). CDR3 DNA sequence: TGTGCCAGCAGTAAGGGAACTAGCGGTTACAATGAGCAGTTCTTC. Encoded protein: CASSKGTSGYNEQFF.

The chain links TRBV11-2 to TRBJ1-2; D unresolved. With 1 base removed from V and 7 bases from J, the gap between germline ends came to 22 bases. CDR1 and CDR2 (germline): SGHAT, FQNNGV. CDR3 length: 17 amino acids. Here the CDR3 reads CASSLVVSQRRSGGYTF. The DNA of the CDR3 is TGTGCCAGCAGCTTAGTCGTGTCACAGCGGCGGTCGGGTGGCTACACCTTC.

The genes are TRBV28 and TRBJ2-5, with TRBD2 matching 9 bases. The CDR3 is made up of 14 amino acids. Unmatched junction bases numbered 2, after V lost 1 base and J lost 5 bases. Germline-derived CDR1 and CDR2 are MDHEN and SYDVKM. The CDR3 DNA reads as TGTGCCAGCAGTTTATCAGCGGGGGGTGAGACCCAGTACTTC. It encodes CASSLSAGGETQYF.

This chain joins TRBV18 and TRBJ1-5, with TRBD1 matching over 10 bases. The length of the CDR3 is 14 residues. With 5 bases clipped from V and 5 bases from J, the junction kept 3 bases outside the gene matches. Per germline, CDR1 KGHSH and CDR2 LQKENI. DNA of the CDR3: TGTGCCAGCTCATGGGACAGGGGTCATCAGCCCCAGCATTTT. Protein: CASSWDRGHQPQHF. The complete variable domain, with remaining parts taken from reference TRBV18 and TRBJ1-5, reads NAGVMQNPRHLVRRRGQEARLRCSPMKGHSHVYWYRQLPEEGLKFMVYLQKENIIDESGMPKERFSAEFPKEGPSILRIQQVVRGDSAAYFCASSWDRGHQPQHFGDGTRLSIL.

The chain has TRBV28 and TRBJ2-7, with 12 positions matching TRBD1. This CDR3 has 16 amino acids. Germline-derived CDR1 and CDR2 are MDHEN and SYDVKM. The V and J ends lost 5 bases and 0 bases, in that order; junction bases with no gene match: 5. The CDR3 DNA reads as TGTGCCAGCAGTGGGACAGGGGGCCCGAGCTCCTACGAGCAGTACTTC. As protein: CASSGTGGPSSYEQYF.

The rearrangement links TRBV7-9 to TRBJ2-6; possibly TRBD2 for D (6 bases). From germline, CDR1 is SEHNR and CDR2 FQNEAQ (reference sequence). The length of the CDR3 is 17 residues. Trimming took 5 bases from V and 3 from J, leaving 17 bases between them. The DNA of the CDR3 is TGTGCCAGCAGCCCTGGCCGCGGGGTGGATGGGGCCAACGTCCTGACTTTC. Its translation is CASSPGRGVDGANVLTF. The entire variable domain, with the rest obtained from reference TRBV7-9 and TRBJ2-6, is as follows: DTGVSQNPRHKITKRGQNVTFRCDPISEHNRLYWYRQTLGQGPEFLTYFQNEAQLEKSRLLSDRFSAERPKGSFSTLEIQRTEQGDSAMYLCASSPGRGVDGANVLTFGAGSRLTVL.

Written as DNA, the CDR3 is TGTGCCAGCAGCCAGCTAGCGGGGCCCTACGAGCAGTACTTC. This encodes CASSQLAGPYEQYF. V gene TRBV4-2 combines with J gene TRBJ2-7, with TRBD2 matching over 9 bases. J was trimmed by 2 bases and V by 3 bases; bases with no gene match: 2. CDR3 size: 14 residues. CDR1 is LGHNA and CDR2 is YNFKEQ in the germline V gene.

The rearrangement uses TRBV5-1 and TRBJ2-1; 7 nucleotides align to TRBD1. V shed 4 bases, J shed 6 bases, and the junction held 13 bases outside the gene matches. CDR3 size: 16 residues. The V gene's germline CDR1 is SGHRS and CDR2 YFSETQ. DNA for the CDR3: TGCGCCAGCAGCGTGGGTACCGGGACAGCGGTCAATGAGCAGTTCTTC. Its translation is CASSVGTGTAVNEQFF. The whole variable domain, filled in from reference TRBV5-1 and TRBJ2-1, reads KAGVTQTPRYLIKTRGQQVTLSCSPISGHRSVSWYQQTPGQGLQFLFEYFSETQRNKGNFPGRFSGRQFSNSRSEMNVSTLELGDSALYLCASSVGTGTAVNEQFFGPGTRLTVL.

The V gene is TRBV6-6, the J gene TRBJ1-1; D might be TRBD1 (5 bases). The V gene lost 5 bases and the J gene lost 5 bases, with 24 bases spanning the gap. The length of the CDR3 is 17 residues. The germline V gene encodes CDR1 MNHNY and CDR2 SVGAGI (reference sequence). The CDR3 sequence: CASSLLAGAGRLTEAFF. The CDR3 DNA is TGTGCCAGCAGTCTCCTCGCTGGGGCAGGGAGGTTGACTGAAGCTTTCTTT.

This chain uses TRBV6-5 with TRBJ1-1; D might be TRBD1 (5 bases). Germline V gene lookup returns CDR1 MNHEY and CDR2 SVGAGI. V lost 0 bases and J 5 bases, leaving 10 bases between the germline ends. This CDR3 is 14 amino acids long. In nucleotides, the CDR3 is TGTGCCAGCAGTTACTCCGACGGGGGAACTGAAGCTTTCTTT. Translated, it gives CASSYSDGGTEAFF.

The chain couples TRBV11-2 to TRBJ1-6; no clear D. This CDR3 is 12 amino acids long. Germline assignment: CDR1 SGHAT and CDR2 FQNNGV. Trimming took off 3 bases at V and 9 bases at J, with 6 bases between the two ends. The chain's CDR3 is CASSFISSPLHF. The CDR3 bases are TGTGCCAGCAGCTTTATTTCTTCACCCCTCCACTTT.

The chain combines TRBV25-1 with TRBJ2-3; 8 bases fit TRBD2. Germline CDR1 reads MGHDK; CDR2 reads SYGVNS. Unmatched junction bases numbered 7, after V lost 1 base and J lost 4 bases. The CDR3 is 16 residues long. The CDR3 is CASSEFPGGLADTQYF. CDR3 bases: TGTGCCAGCAGTGAATTTCCGGGGGGGTTGGCAGATACGCAGTATTTT.